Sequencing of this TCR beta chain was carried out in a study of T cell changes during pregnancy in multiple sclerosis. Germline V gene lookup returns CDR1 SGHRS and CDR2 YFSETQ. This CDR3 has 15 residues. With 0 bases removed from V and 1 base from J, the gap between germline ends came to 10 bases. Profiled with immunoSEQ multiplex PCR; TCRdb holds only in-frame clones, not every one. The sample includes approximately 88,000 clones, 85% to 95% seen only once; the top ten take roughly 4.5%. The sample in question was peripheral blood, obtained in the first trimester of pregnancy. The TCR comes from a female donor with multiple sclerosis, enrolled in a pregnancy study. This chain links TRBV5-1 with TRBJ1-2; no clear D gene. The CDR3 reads CASSLDPRVNYGYTF. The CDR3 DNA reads TGCGCCAGCAGCTTGGACCCGAGGGTTAACTATGGCTACACCTTC.